The 27 T cell receptor beta chains presented below share a single source sample, sequenced in a study of blood T cell repertoires in COVID-19. Assay: immunoSEQ multiplex PCR; the TCRdb copy retains only in-frame clones and omits some. The table includes about 85,000 clones, about 90% detected once. Material for sequencing was peripheral blood. The receptors originated from an elderly woman with active or convalescent COVID-19.

This clone was seen only a few times. The chain is built from TRBV9 and TRBJ2-2, with no clear D. The CDR3 loop spans 15 amino acids. CDR1 and CDR2 from the germline V gene are SGDLS and YYNGEE. V lost 4 bases and J 4 bases, leaving 14 bases between the germline ends. The CDR3 bases are TGTGCCAGCAGCCCCCGGCAAGCGTCCACCGGGGAGCTGTTTTTT. Translating it yields CASSPRQASTGELFF.

The genes are TRBV19 and TRBJ2-1; 8 nucleotides align to TRBD1. The CDR3 totals 18 residues. Germline V gene data show CDR1 as LNHDA and CDR2 as SQIVND (reference sequence). The V and J ends lost 6 bases and 0 bases, in that order; junction bases with no gene match: 13. This chain's CDR3 is CASSRNPGQASSYNEQFF. As DNA, the CDR3 is TGTGCCAGTAGCCGCAATCCGGGACAGGCGAGCTCCTACAATGAGCAGTTCTTC.

The rearrangement links TRBV7-2 to TRBJ2-7; 9 bases fit TRBD2. This CDR3 has 15 amino acids. The germline CDR1 and CDR2 sequences are SGHTA and FQGNSA. Trimming removed 4 bases from V and 4 bases from J; junction bases left unmatched: 8. Written as DNA, the CDR3 is TGTGCCAGCAGCTACCAGCCTAGCGGGACATACGAGCAGTACTTC. Translation gives CASSYQPSGTYEQYF.

V usage is TRBV7-9 and J usage is TRBJ1-2; 7 bases agree with TRBD1. This CDR3 spans 16 amino acids. The V gene's germline CDR1 is SEHNR and CDR2 FQNEAQ (reference sequence). With V trimmed by 3 bases and J by 4 bases, 11 bases remained unmatched. This chain's CDR3 is CASSFYPGTDLYGYTF. DNA of the CDR3: TGTGCCAGCAGCTTTTATCCCGGGACAGATCTCTATGGCTACACCTTC.

The V call is TRBV28, the J call TRBJ2-5, with 8 nucleotides matching TRBD1. This CDR3 comprises 15 residues. CDR1 and CDR2 from the germline V gene are MDHEN and SYDVKM. Trimming took 6 bases from V and 7 from J; bases not matched to a gene: 13. CDR3 DNA: TGTGCCAGCAGAGCCGGGACAGGTCACAGGGGGACCCAGTACTTC. Amino acids: CASRAGTGHRGTQYF. Full variable domain (remainder filled in from reference TRBV28 and TRBJ2-5): DVKVTQSSRYLVKRTGEKVFLECVQDMDHENMFWYRQDPGLGLRLIYFSYDVKMKEKGDIPEGYSVSREKKERFSLILESASTNQTSMYLCASRAGTGHRGTQYFGPGTRLLVL.

The rearrangement joins TRBV7-2 to TRBJ1-2, with 7 positions matching TRBD1. Germline CDR1 SGHTA, CDR2 FQGNSA. The CDR3 length is 14 residues. J gave up 3 bases and V 2 bases, and 3 bases lay outside the gene matches. The CDR3 spells CASSLPGQHYGYTF. The CDR3, as DNA: TGTGCCAGCAGCTTACCGGGACAGCACTATGGCTACACCTTC.

The rearrangement links TRBV18 to TRBJ2-5, with D perhaps matching TRBD1 (5 bases). Germline CDR1 is KGHSH and CDR2 is LQKENI. The length of the CDR3 is 13 residues. V dropped 3 bases and J dropped 4 bases, with 9 bases sitting between them. The CDR3 reads CASSPRTLETQYF. CDR3 coding DNA: TGTGCCAGCTCACCCAGGACATTAGAGACCCAGTACTTC.

This chain links TRBV6-5 with TRBJ1-1, with no clear D. The CDR3 covers 14 residues. Trimming cost V 6 bases and J 1 base, with 12 bases left between them. Germline V lookup: CDR1 MNHEY, CDR2 SVGAGI. The CDR3 loop reads CASSVRQTNTEAFF. CDR3 DNA sequence: TGTGCCAGCAGCGTGCGGCAAACGAACACTGAAGCTTTCTTT.

The rearrangement joins TRBV24-1 to TRBJ2-2; 7 positions match TRBD2. The CDR3 has 17 residues. The germline V gene has CDR1 KGHDR and CDR2 SFDVKD. Trimming at V came to 9 bases and at J to 0 bases, leaving 12 bases not matched to a gene. CDR3 protein: CATGPAAGVTNTGELFF. In nucleotides, the CDR3 is TGTGCCACCGGGCCGGCGGCGGGAGTTACGAACACCGGGGAGCTGTTTTTT.

The V call is TRBV24-1, the J call TRBJ2-1, with TRBD2 matching over 13 bases. There are 18 residues in the CDR3. Germline V lookup: CDR1 KGHDR, CDR2 SFDVKD. With V trimmed by 4 bases and J by 9 bases, 14 bases remained unmatched. This CDR3 reads CATSDPQFGTSGAGEQFF. CDR3 DNA sequence: TGTGCCACCAGTGACCCCCAATTCGGGACTAGCGGGGCGGGTGAGCAGTTCTTC.

V gene TRBV28 combines with J gene TRBJ2-5, with 11 bases identical to TRBD2. Unmatched junction bases numbered 8, after V lost 4 bases and J lost 4 bases. The CDR3 sequence is 16 residues long. In germline, CDR1 is MDHEN, CDR2 SYDVKM. This CDR3 reads CASSSPEGLAGETQYF. The CDR3 region has the DNA TGTGCCAGCAGTTCCCCCGAAGGACTAGCGGGAGAGACCCAGTACTTC.

This rearrangement joins TRBV6-2 or TRBV6-3 to TRBJ1-1, with D uncertain. V lost 5 bases to trimming and J lost 3 bases, with 10 bases between them. CDR3 length: 13 residues. Looked up from germline, CDR1 is MNHEY and CDR2 is SVGEGT. Here the CDR3 reads CASSPYRDTEAFF. DNA for the CDR3: TGTGCCAGCAGTCCGTACAGAGACACTGAAGCTTTCTTT.

The gene calls are TRBV5-1 and TRBJ1-3; 7 bases align to TRBD1. Trimming cost V 8 bases and J 0 bases; bases outside gene matches: 5. The CDR3 totals 14 residues. From germline, CDR1 is SGHRS and CDR2 YFSETQ. The CDR3 region has the DNA TGCGCCAGTCAACAGGGGAGCTCTGGAAACACCATATATTTT. Translated, it gives CASQQGSSGNTIYF.

The V gene is TRBV5-1, the J gene TRBJ2-7; D might be TRBD2 (5 bases). Germline CDR1 reads SGHRS; CDR2 reads YFSETQ. Trimming took off 0 bases at V and 3 bases at J, with 10 bases between the two ends. CDR3 length equals 14 residues. The CDR3 protein is CASSLDGKGYEQYF. CDR3 nucleotides: TGCGCCAGCAGCTTGGACGGGAAGGGCTACGAGCAGTACTTC.

The chain employs TRBV28 and TRBJ1-3, with a weak D call TRBD1 (6 bases). The CDR3 is made up of 12 amino acids. Trimming took off 4 bases at V and 10 bases at J, with 11 bases between the two ends. In germline, CDR1 is MDHEN, CDR2 SYDVKM. CDR3 protein: CASSSSGTTIYF. CDR3 sequence (DNA): TGTGCCAGCAGTTCCTCCGGGACAACCATATATTTT.

The chain recombines TRBV11-1 with TRBJ2-1, with TRBD2 identical over 7 bases. CDR1 is SGHAT, CDR2 FQDESV, per germline (reference sequence). After removal of 1 base from V and 2 bases from J, the junction contained 2 bases not matched to a gene. This CDR3 has 15 amino acids. The CDR3 nucleotides read TGTGCCAGCAGCTTAGTTACTAGCGCCTACAATGAGCAGTTCTTC. Protein product: CASSLVTSAYNEQFF.

The chain has TRBV2 and TRBJ2-7, with no clear D. There are 13 residues in the CDR3. The germline V gene encodes CDR1 SNHLY and CDR2 FYNNEI. The V end lost 1 base, the J end lost 7 bases, and 11 bases lay between the germline ends. CDR3 residues: CASSEEAAWEQYF. The CDR3 DNA reads as TGTGCCAGCAGTGAAGAAGCCGCTTGGGAGCAGTACTTC. Filled out from reference TRBV2 and TRBJ2-7, the complete variable domain reads EPEVTQTPSHQVTQMGQEVILRCVPISNHLYFYWYRQILGQKVEFLVSFYNNEISEKSEIFDDQFSVERPDGSNFTLKIRSTKLEDSAMYFCASSEEAAWEQYFGPGTRLTVT.

The chain has TRBV9 and TRBJ2-2; 10 bases align to TRBD2. CDR3 size: 16 residues. CDR1 and CDR2 (germline): SGDLS, YYNGEE. V shed 4 bases, J shed 2 bases, and the junction held 5 bases outside the gene matches. This CDR3 reads CASSPRTSGNTGELFF. The CDR3 coding sequence is TGTGCCAGCAGCCCCCGGACTAGCGGAAACACCGGGGAGCTGTTTTTT.

The rearrangement uses TRBV5-5 and TRBJ2-4, with D perhaps matching TRBD1 (5 bases). The V gene lost 0 bases and the J gene lost 7 bases, with 8 bases spanning the gap. Germline assignment: CDR1 SGHKS and CDR2 YYEKEE (reference sequence). The CDR3 contains 13 residues. The CDR3 sequence: CASSLAGANIQYF. In nucleotides, the CDR3 is TGTGCCAGCAGCTTGGCTGGGGCTAACATTCAGTACTTC.

This sequence joins TRBV11-2 and TRBJ2-1, with TRBD2 matching over 7 bases. The CDR3 consists of 16 residues. V gave up 3 bases and J gave up 3 bases; unmatched junction bases: 8. CDR1 and CDR2 from the germline V gene are SGHAT and FQNNGV. The CDR3 here is CASSFSSSGFYNEQFF. CDR3 coding DNA: TGTGCCAGCAGCTTCTCCTCTAGCGGATTCTACAATGAGCAGTTCTTC.

V gene TRBV7-2 combines with J gene TRBJ1-6; the D gene is possibly TRBD1 (6 bases). The V and J ends lost 5 bases and 10 bases respectively, with 18 bases between them. The CDR3 has 15 amino acids. CDR1 is SGHTA, CDR2 FQGNSA, per germline. The CDR3 spells CASSAPGRGSSPLHF. As DNA, the CDR3 is TGTGCCAGCAGCGCCCCCGGCAGGGGAAGCTCACCCCTCCACTTT.

The chain is built from TRBV28 and TRBJ1-1, with unresolved D. The CDR3 consists of 15 residues. In germline, CDR1 is MDHEN, CDR2 SYDVKM. V was pared by 2 bases and J by 1 base, with 11 bases between. The CDR3 region has the DNA TGTGCCAGCAGTTTAGGAGGCCTCCCGAACACTGAAGCTTTCTTT. It is translated as CASSLGGLPNTEAFF.

This clone was recorded once. J is TRBJ2-4 and V is TRBV3-1 (or the pseudogene TRBV3-2); a possible D gene is TRBD2 (6 bases). With 2 bases removed from V and 0 bases from J, the gap between germline ends came to 8 bases. The CDR3 has 15 residues. CDR1 LGHDT and CDR2 YNNKEL come from the germline V gene (reference sequence). CDR3 loop: CASSQRGIAKNIQYF. The CDR3 DNA sequence: TGTGCCAGCAGCCAACGCGGGATAGCCAAAAACATTCAGTACTTC.

The chain links TRBV29-1 to TRBJ1-2; no clear D gene. The CDR3 spans 12 residues. Germline CDR1 SQVTM, CDR2 ANQGSEA. The V end lost 1 base, the J end lost 8 bases, and 11 bases lay between the germline ends. The CDR3 sequence: CSVEGRVGGYTF. The CDR3, as DNA: TGCAGCGTTGAAGGACGGGTCGGCGGCTACACCTTC.

This chain links TRBV9 with TRBJ1-3; TRBD1 matches at 10 bases. Germline CDR1 reads SGDLS; CDR2 reads YYNGEE. V trimming: 0 bases; J trimming: 2 bases; junction bases outside the gene matches: 17. CDR3 length: 21 amino acids. CDR3 region: CASSVAWDRGFVIRPGNTIYF. The CDR3 DNA reads TGTGCCAGCAGCGTAGCCTGGGACAGGGGTTTTGTTATTCGGCCTGGAAACACCATATATTTT.

This clone was counted only a few times. This chain links TRBV30 with TRBJ1-1; a possible D gene is TRBD1 (5 bases). Germline CDR1 and CDR2: GTSNPN and SVGIG (reference sequence). The V end lost 0 bases, the J end lost 11 bases, and 16 bases lay between the germline ends. This CDR3 region has 13 residues. Here the CDR3 reads CAWSVRVKPGAFF. In nucleotides, the CDR3 is TGTGCCTGGAGTGTAAGGGTCAAGCCAGGGGCTTTCTTT.

The chain joins TRBV18 to TRBJ2-1; 7 bases match TRBD2. Germline loops: CDR1 KGHSH, CDR2 LQKENI. The V and J ends lost 6 bases and 7 bases, in that order; junction bases with no gene match: 9. The CDR3 contains 14 residues. CDR3 residues: CASSFSGPYNEQFF. CDR3 DNA sequence: TGTGCCAGCTCTTTTAGCGGGCCGTATAATGAGCAGTTCTTC. The complete variable domain, with remaining parts taken from reference TRBV18 and TRBJ2-1, reads NAGVMQNPRHLVRRRGQEARLRCSPMKGHSHVYWYRQLPEEGLKFMVYLQKENIIDESGMPKERFSAEFPKEGPSILRIQQVVRGDSAAYFCASSFSGPYNEQFFGPGTRLTVL.